These 28 T cell receptor beta chains were sequenced from one sample in a study of blood T cell repertoires in COVID-19. The protocol was immunoSEQ multiplex PCR, while the TCRdb copy is restricted to in-frame clones and leaves out a portion. The sample has about 310,000 clones, around 91% seen once. Source material: PBMCs or T cells enriched from blood (not recorded which). These receptors were obtained from a woman between 40 and 55 years old who had recovered from COVID-19.

This chain joins TRBV7-3 and TRBJ2-7; 11 bases map to TRBD2. The CDR3 runs to 15 residues. Germline CDR1 is SGHTA and CDR2 is FQGTGA. Unmatched junction bases numbered 6, after V lost 5 bases and J lost 3 bases. Here the CDR3 DNA reads TGTGCCAGCAGCCCGACACTAGCGGGGGTCTACGAGCAGTACTTC. Translating gives CASSPTLAGVYEQYF. The variable domain in full, completed from reference TRBV7-3 and TRBJ2-7, reads GAGVSQTPSNKVTEKGKYVELRCDPISGHTALYWYRQSLGQGPEFLIYFQGTGAADDSGLPNDRFFAVRPEGSVSTLKIQRTERGDSAVYLCASSPTLAGVYEQYFGPGTRLTVT.

This clone was counted once. The V and J genes are TRBV6-4 and TRBJ1-2, with a weak D call TRBD1 (5 bases). Germline CDR1 is MRHNA and CDR2 is SNTAGT. The CDR3 consists of 14 residues. Trimming left V 6 bases short and J 8 bases short, with 19 bases between. The CDR3 loop reads CASRRDPQSGGYTF. In nucleotides, the CDR3 is TGTGCCAGCAGGCGGGACCCTCAAAGTGGGGGCTACACCTTC.

This chain joins TRBV10-2 and TRBJ2-5; perhaps TRBD1 as D (6 bases). CDR1 and CDR2 (germline): WSHSY, SAAADI. The CDR3 contains 16 residues. Trimming stripped 1 base from V and 2 bases from J, with 14 bases between. The CDR3 here is CASSEFPGHPQETQYF. CDR3 bases: TGCGCCAGCAGTGAGTTTCCGGGACACCCGCAAGAGACCCAGTACTTC.

V is TRBV28 and J is TRBJ1-2; no definite D call. This CDR3 has 11 amino acids. The V and J ends lost 4 bases and 4 bases respectively, with 4 bases between them. CDR1 is MDHEN and CDR2 is SYDVKM in the germline V gene. The CDR3, as DNA: TGTGCCAGCAGTTCATTCTATGGCTACACCTTC. It specifies CASSSFYGYTF.

V and J are TRBV28 and TRBJ1-6; D not resolved. CDR3 length equals 14 residues. Germline CDR1 and CDR2: MDHEN and SYDVKM. V lost 3 bases and J 6 bases, leaving 9 bases between the germline ends. The CDR3 coding sequence is TGTGCCAGCAGTTTGGTCAGAATTAATTCACCCCTCCACTTT. It translates to CASSLVRINSPLHF. Using reference TRBV28 and TRBJ1-6 for the parts outside the CDR3, the full variable domain is DVKVTQSSRYLVKRTGEKVFLECVQDMDHENMFWYRQDPGLGLRLIYFSYDVKMKEKGDIPEGYSVSREKKERFSLILESASTNQTSMYLCASSLVRINSPLHFGNGTRLTVT.

The chain links TRBV29-1 to TRBJ2-2, with 10 bases that match TRBD2. J lost 0 bases, V lost 1 base, and 5 bases had no gene match. The CDR3 is 17 amino acids. Per the germline V gene, CDR1 is SQVTM and CDR2 is ANQGSEA. This CDR3 is CSVEVALAGANTGELFF. The DNA for the CDR3 is TGCAGCGTTGAAGTGGCCCTAGCGGGAGCGAACACCGGGGAGCTGTTTTTT.

This chain joins TRBV28 and TRBJ2-5; D uncertain. CDR1 and CDR2 (germline): MDHEN, SYDVKM. V was clipped by 2 bases and J by 3 bases, with 10 bases between them. This CDR3 region has 14 residues. The CDR3 here is CASSLQALKETQYF. Here the CDR3 DNA reads TGTGCCAGCAGTTTACAGGCACTTAAAGAGACCCAGTACTTC. Full variable domain (remainder filled in from reference TRBV28 and TRBJ2-5): DVKVTQSSRYLVKRTGEKVFLECVQDMDHENMFWYRQDPGLGLRLIYFSYDVKMKEKGDIPEGYSVSREKKERFSLILESASTNQTSMYLCASSLQALKETQYFGPGTRLLVL.

The chain carries TRBV7-9 and TRBJ2-7; the D is unclear. Germline CDR1 SEHNR, CDR2 FQNEAQ (reference sequence). Trimming cost V 5 bases and J 4 bases, with 9 bases left between them. The CDR3 runs to 12 residues. As DNA, the CDR3 is TGTGCCAGCAGCAGCCGCGCGTACGAGCAGTACTTC. Encoded protein: CASSSRAYEQYF.

The genes are TRBV27 and TRBJ2-2; 7 nucleotides align to TRBD1. The CDR3 length is 14 residues. The V and J ends lost 6 bases and 4 bases, in that order; junction bases with no gene match: 5. CDR1 is MNHEY, CDR2 SMNVEV, per germline (reference sequence). The CDR3 sequence is CASSNRGGTGELFF. DNA for the CDR3: TGTGCCAGCAGCAACAGGGGTGGCACCGGGGAGCTGTTTTTT.

The chain's CDR3 is CASSFTGEPYGYTF. In nucleotides, the CDR3 is TGTGCCAGCAGCTTTACGGGGGAGCCCTATGGCTACACCTTC. V and J are TRBV9 and TRBJ1-2; D perhaps matches TRBD1 (5 bases). V was pared by 4 bases and J by 4 bases, with 14 bases between. This CDR3 is built from 14 residues. The germline V gene encodes CDR1 SGDLS and CDR2 YYNGEE.

This clone was found once. The chain couples TRBV7-3 to TRBJ2-7; D remains ambiguous. CDR1 is SGHTA, CDR2 FQGTGA, per germline. The CDR3 loop spans 16 amino acids. Trimming cost V 1 base and J 0 bases, with 13 bases left between them. CDR3 amino acids: CASSLKRQNSSYEQYF. In DNA form, the CDR3 reads TGTGCCAGCAGCTTAAAAAGACAAAATAGCTCCTACGAGCAGTACTTC.

The genes are TRBV18 and TRBJ1-1, with 9 bases lining up with TRBD1. This CDR3 is built from 12 residues. CDR1 KGHSH and CDR2 LQKENI come from the germline V gene. The junction had 2 bases not matched to a gene; V was cut back by 6 bases and J by 6 bases. The chain's CDR3 is CASSRQGAEAFF. For the CDR3, the DNA is TGTGCCAGCTCCCGACAGGGGGCTGAAGCTTTCTTT.

This chain connects TRBV6-5 to TRBJ2-1; perhaps TRBD1 as D (6 bases). V lost 5 bases to trimming and J lost 5 bases, with 10 bases between them. Germline V gene lookup returns CDR1 MNHEY and CDR2 SVGAGI. The CDR3 covers 13 residues. Written as DNA, the CDR3 is TGTGCCAGCAGTAGGGGACAAAACAATGAGCAGTTCTTC. Translated, it gives CASSRGQNNEQFF.

The rearrangement links TRBV19 to TRBJ2-7, with TRBD1 as a possible D gene (6 bases). V was cut by 4 bases and J by 6 bases, with 19 bases left in between. CDR3 length: 15 residues. CDR1 is LNHDA, CDR2 SQIVND, per germline (reference sequence). CDR3: CASSTNPGHLGEQYF. The CDR3 coding sequence is TGTGCCAGTAGTACCAATCCGGGACACCTGGGCGAGCAGTACTTC.

This chain joins TRBV18 and TRBJ2-2, with TRBD1 as a possible D gene (6 bases). The germline gives CDR1 KGHSH, CDR2 LQKENI. Trimming removed 4 bases from V and 6 bases from J, with 18 bases in between. The CDR3 length is 16 residues. CDR3 DNA: TGTGCCAGCTCACTATCGACAGGTGCGGGCTCCGGGGAGCTGTTTTTT. It encodes CASSLSTGAGSGELFF.

The CDR3 region has the DNA TGCGCCAGCAGCTTGGCGGCGGGAGCGCAAGAGACCCAGTACTTC. Amino acid sequence: CASSLAAGAQETQYF. V and J are TRBV5-1 and TRBJ2-5; TRBD2 matches at 7 bases. The CDR3 contains 15 residues. After removal of 0 bases from V and 2 bases from J, the junction contained 4 bases not matched to a gene. Per germline, CDR1 SGHRS and CDR2 YFSETQ. Full variable domain (missing parts from reference TRBV5-1 and TRBJ2-5): KAGVTQTPRYLIKTRGQQVTLSCSPISGHRSVSWYQQTPGQGLQFLFEYFSETQRNKGNFPGRFSGRQFSNSRSEMNVSTLELGDSALYLCASSLAAGAQETQYFGPGTRLLVL.

In its sample, this clone was seen a few times. The rearrangement links TRBV4-3 to TRBJ2-1; TRBD2 matches at 9 bases. V lost 5 bases to trimming and J lost 7 bases; unmatched junction nucleotides: 12. The CDR3 is 16 residues long. Germline CDR1 LGHNA, CDR2 YSLEER. CDR3 sequence (DNA): TGCGCCAGCAGCTACAGGGGCGGGGGGGCTAGGAATGAGCAGTTCTTC. This translates into CASSYRGGGARNEQFF.

DNA for the CDR3: TGTGCCAGCAGCCCAGAAGACAGGGACAATGAGCAGTTCTTC. This gives the protein CASSPEDRDNEQFF. The chain has TRBV11-3 and TRBJ2-1; 7 bases map to TRBD1. The ends lost 5 bases at V and 5 bases at J; junction bases unmatched: 6. Germline assignment: CDR1 SGHNT and CDR2 YENEEA. The CDR3 runs to 14 residues. Together with reference TRBV11-3 and TRBJ2-1, the CDR3 gives the full variable domain: EAGVVQSPRYKIIEKKQPVAFWCNPISGHNTLYWYLQNLGQGPELLIRYENEEAVDDSQLPKDRFSAERLKGVDSTLKIQPAELGDSAVYLCASSPEDRDNEQFFGPGTRLTVL.

The rearrangement uses TRBV9 and TRBJ1-2; 8 bases line up with TRBD1. This CDR3 contains 17 residues. Germline-derived CDR1 and CDR2 are SGDLS and YYNGEE. V lost 0 bases to trimming and J lost 6 bases; unmatched junction nucleotides: 13. CDR3 nucleotides: TGTGCCAGCAGCGTAGAGCCGGGGCAGGGGGCGTTTGATGGCTACACCTTC. This translates into CASSVEPGQGAFDGYTF.

The gene calls are TRBV27 and TRBJ2-3; 9 bases line up with TRBD2. Germline values: CDR1 MNHEY, CDR2 SMNVEV (reference sequence). The CDR3 has 18 residues. V gave up 4 bases and J gave up 0 bases; unmatched junction bases: 11. The CDR3 nucleotides are TGTGCCAGCAGTTCAGGTCCGAGACTAGCGGCTAGCACAGATACGCAGTATTTT. Translating gives CASSSGPRLAASTDTQYF.

The chain has TRBV10-1 and TRBJ2-5; possible D gene TRBD1, 5 bases. V was cut by 6 bases and J by 7 bases, with 15 bases left in between. The CDR3 is made up of 13 amino acids. Looked up from germline, CDR1 is WNHNN and CDR2 is SYGVQD (reference sequence). CDR3 in amino acids: CASSVDPRGTQYF. The DNA for the CDR3 is TGCGCCAGCAGCGTCGACCCTAGGGGGACCCAGTACTTC.

With regard to this clone: The same CDR3 arises from other DNA sequences in this sample as well. The chain has TRBV30 and TRBJ2-7; possibly TRBD2 for D (6 bases). The germline CDR1 and CDR2 sequences are GTSNPN and SVGIG (reference sequence). The CDR3 runs to 11 residues. Trimming cost V 3 bases and J 6 bases, with 9 bases left between them. The CDR3 region has the DNA TGTGCCTGGAGCCCGGGGGTCGAGCAGTACTTC. It translates to CAWSPGVEQYF.

The chain combines TRBV24-1 with TRBJ2-3, with a tentative D call TRBD2 (6 bases). The CDR3 covers 15 residues. CDR1 and CDR2 from the germline V gene are KGHDR and SFDVKD. V was shortened by 9 bases and J by 6 bases, with 21 bases between the two germline ends. In nucleotides, the CDR3 is TGTGCCACCTCTCCGGGGGTCCCCCGACTCGATACGCAGTATTTT. This sequence encodes CATSPGVPRLDTQYF.

The chain is built from TRBV7-2 and TRBJ1-1; TRBD1 matches 9 bases. This CDR3 region has 14 residues. CDR1 and CDR2 (germline): SGHTA, FQGNSA. V lost 5 bases, J lost 1 base, and 2 bases stayed unmatched. CDR3 nucleotides: TGTGCCAGCAGCCCGACAGGGGGGAACACTGAAGCTTTCTTT. It codes for CASSPTGGNTEAFF.

This chain uses TRBV10-3 with TRBJ2-3; possibly TRBD1 for D (6 bases). V shed 1 base and J shed 1 base, with 12 bases lying between them. CDR1 ENHRY and CDR2 SYGVKD come from the germline V gene. CDR3 size: 16 residues. The CDR3 spells CAISEFRGQGTDTQYF. The CDR3 DNA sequence: TGTGCCATCAGTGAGTTCCGGGGACAAGGCACAGATACGCAGTATTTT.

The genes are TRBV11-1 and TRBJ2-3; TRBD2 might be the D (6 bases). This CDR3 spans 15 amino acids. Germline-derived CDR1 and CDR2 are SGHAT and FQDESV (reference sequence). V lost 5 bases and J 2 bases, leaving 14 bases between the germline ends. The CDR3 spells CASSRDPGVTDTQYF. The CDR3 DNA follows: TGTGCCAGCAGCCGAGACCCGGGGGTCACAGATACGCAGTATTTT.

The CDR3 loop reads CASSRTRLYEQYF. The CDR3 bases are TGTGCCAGCAGCCGGACTAGGCTCTACGAGCAGTACTTC. J is TRBJ2-7 and V is TRBV7-9; 7 nucleotides match TRBD2. This CDR3 contains 13 residues. Trimming at V came to 5 bases and at J to 3 bases, leaving 4 bases not matched to a gene. Germline assignment: CDR1 SEHNR and CDR2 FQNEAQ (reference sequence).

The chain joins TRBV2 to TRBJ1-5; 7 nucleotides align to TRBD1. From germline, CDR1 is SNHLY and CDR2 FYNNEI. J was trimmed by 3 bases and V by 8 bases; bases with no gene match: 4. The CDR3 has 13 residues. CDR3 DNA sequence: TGTGCCAGCGACAGGGATCCCAATCAGCCCCAGCATTTT. Its translation is CASDRDPNQPQHF.